This TCR beta chain was documented in a study of blood T cells in healthy people across ages (dated by TCRdb to the mid-2010s). In terms of the full investigation: In model experiments, roughly one uniquely barcoded TCR beta cDNA molecule per two T cells was captured by template switching. To track age-related changes in TCR beta repertoire diversity, the study relied on deep sequencing normalized with unique cDNA molecular identifiers. The donors were split into four age groups: young (average around 17 years), middle-aged (39), aged (roughly 65) and long-lived (approximately 89). Donors of different ages were randomly distributed across sequencing lanes to avoid experimental bias. Using the same blood draw, the study looked at two additional independent replicas of 1 million unique cDNA reads for two donors, one aged 18 to 30 and the other aged 80 or older.

Donors were about 36 systemically healthy Caucasian individuals from Russia aged about 6 to 100 years. Each donor gave about 9.7 milliliters of peripheral blood, drawn into EDTA-treated Vacutainer tubes. PBMCs were isolated by Ficoll-Paque density-gradient centrifugation, with at least 7 million obtained per sample. Total RNA was extracted from PBMCs with Trizol reagent, with at least 5 micrograms obtained per sample. For every donor, an aliquot of PBMCs went through flow cytometry to measure the percentages of naive CD45RAhigh/CD27high T cells. V gives up 5 bases and J gives up 4 bases, and the segment between their germline ends measures 8 bases. CDR1 and CDR2 are read off the germline V gene as MNHEY and SVGAGI. Inclusive of the bounding cysteine and phenylalanine, the CDR3 is 13 residues long. The read is trimmed to its CDR3 DNA, 39 bases read in frame from base 1. The research as a whole found: Compared with the aged group, the long-lived group had more naive CD4+ T cells, fewer expanded clones and increased TCR diversity, suggesting age selection. The CMV infection status of donors was not known, potentially confounding age-related changes in expanded clonotypes. The percentage of naive T cells measured by flow cytometry correlated strongly with observed TCR beta diversity. Observed TCR beta diversity per million T cells fell roughly linearly with age, and a significant reduction was already apparent by age roughly 40. Total diversity estimates from one million sequenced T cells were considered lower bounds and underestimates. Conclusive comparison of naive and antigen-experienced compartments was prevented by the profiling of bulk unsorted PBMCs.

Turning to this clonotype: Its target antigen remains unknown. Base quality data are lacking; no much larger clone is found one base away.

The library was generated by 5' RACE. Data came from an Illumina HiSeq 2500. The second PCR ran for about 6 to 12 cycles and used a J-beta primer mix along with a sample-barcoded 5' primer. Each TCR beta cDNA molecule received a unique molecular identifier from a template-switch 5' adaptor carrying 12 random nucleotides. Each sample yielded at least 2.5 million CDR3-containing paired-end reads. First-strand cDNA synthesis was performed from all RNA using the Mint cDNA synthesis kit, with priming by a TRBC-specific oligonucleotide. After uracil-DNA glycosylase treatment, a first 18-cycle PCR used universal primers M1SS and BC2_uni_R on all cDNA. Per the original workflow: For normalization, 1 million high-quality reads, each with a distinct molecular identifier, were randomly selected from each sample. Instead of being binned into consensus sequences, reads with shared molecular identifiers were discarded. CDR3 identification, clonotype clustering and error correction used MiTCR with a Q25 quality threshold and the strictest error-elimination algorithm. Lower-bound total TCR beta diversity was estimated with a nonparametric unseen species model using Euler transformation. In-frame beta chains were kept once TCRdb had trimmed the public reads at Q25 with fastp and called clones with MiXCR. CDR3 protein duplicates are merged, each entry listing the most common genes and DNA. TCRdb's processing, not the authors' own work, is the source of the V and J calls. Here the sample has 550,000 to 750,000 distinct CDR3 sequences; more than 20% occur a single time. The ten largest clonotypes hold roughly 3.4% of the sample.

Material: blood. This TCR came from a man in his 70s in good health. This chain is built from TRBV6-5 and TRBJ1-4; no D gene is confidently identified. The CDR3 reads as follows: CASSGRFNEKLFF. In nucleotides, the sequence is TGTGCCAGCAGTGGACGCTTTAATGAAAAACTGTTTTTT.